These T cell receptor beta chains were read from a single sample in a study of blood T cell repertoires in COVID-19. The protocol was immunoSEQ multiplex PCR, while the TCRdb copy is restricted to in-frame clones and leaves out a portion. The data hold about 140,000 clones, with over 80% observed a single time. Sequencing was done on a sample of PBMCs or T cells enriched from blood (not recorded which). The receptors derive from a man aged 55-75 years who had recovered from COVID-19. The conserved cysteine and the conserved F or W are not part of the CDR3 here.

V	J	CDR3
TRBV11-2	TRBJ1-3	ASSQTRNTIY
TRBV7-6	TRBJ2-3	ASSLAPPRDSGGPQDTQY
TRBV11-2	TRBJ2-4	ASSPGTRNIQY
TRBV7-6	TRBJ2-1	ASSLVAGAYNEQF
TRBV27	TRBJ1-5	ASSSRQGGQPQH
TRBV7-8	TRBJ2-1	ASSHRGNEQF
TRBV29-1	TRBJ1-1	SVVRGVPEAF
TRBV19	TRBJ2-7	ATRPGQGTYEQY
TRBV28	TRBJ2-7	ASNGPLRTSGPYEQY
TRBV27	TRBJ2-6	ASSDLGQVRAVGANVLT
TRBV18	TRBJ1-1	ASSPRTGVQNTEAF
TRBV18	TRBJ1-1	ASSPLRNLRGDEAF
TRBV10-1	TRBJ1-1	ASSESGQGYTEAF
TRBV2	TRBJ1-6	ASSVGQYNSPLH
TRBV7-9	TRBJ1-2	ASSLEVTPYRGT
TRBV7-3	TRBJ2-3	ASTSGTAFTDTQY
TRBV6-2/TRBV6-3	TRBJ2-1	ASSYRRRQGVYNEQF
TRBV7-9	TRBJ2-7	ASSFDRGTYEQY
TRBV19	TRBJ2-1	ASSIRTSGNINEQF
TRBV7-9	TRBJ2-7	ASSLGPSGSYEQY
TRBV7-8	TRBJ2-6	ASSPVGAGAGANVLT
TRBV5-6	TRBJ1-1	ASSLTVPGTEAF
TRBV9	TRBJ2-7	ASSVAGTADYEQY
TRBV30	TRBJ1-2	AWRRPGQGAPRYGYT
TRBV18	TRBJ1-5	ASSPPGQGGSMPQH
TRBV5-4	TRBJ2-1	AGRDISYNEQF
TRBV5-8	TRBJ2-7	ASSNWTGVNEQY
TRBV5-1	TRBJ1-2	ASSDRQGGYGYT
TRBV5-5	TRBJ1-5	ASSLAGGNQPQH
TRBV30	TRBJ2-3	AWRGSTDTQY
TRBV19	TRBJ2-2	ASSRGQNTGELF
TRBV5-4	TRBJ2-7	ASSSASGLAEYEQY
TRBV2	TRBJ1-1	ASHSQRNTEAF